This T cell receptor beta chain was obtained from a study of T cell changes during pregnancy in multiple sclerosis. Clones were read by immunoSEQ multiplex PCR, and TCRdb kept only the in-frame ones, dropping some. The data show approximately 53,000 clones, 80% to 95% seen once. Trimming shortened V by 5 bases and J by 0 bases, and 11 bases separated the two germline ends. The length of the CDR3 is 14 residues. The germline V gene has CDR1 LNHDA and CDR2 SQIVND (reference sequence). This receptor was taken from a female donor in good health, enrolled as a control in a pregnancy study. The source was CD4+ T cells from peripheral blood mononuclear cells, collected after pregnancy. The chain recombines TRBV19 with TRBJ2-7; a possible D gene is TRBD1 (5 bases). The CDR3 bases are TGTGCCAGTAGTGCCCGACAGACCTCCTACGAGCAGTACTTC. This encodes CASSARQTSYEQYF.